This TCR beta chain was sequenced in a study of type 1 and type 2 diabetes patients. Study-level points and caveats: Type 2 diabetes and control samples shared highly correlated V and J usage, averaging roughly 0.97.

Germline CDR1 and CDR2: ENHRY and SYGVKD. This CDR3 contains 18 residues. Trimming shortened V by 5 bases and J by 3 bases, and 25 bases separated the two germline ends. Regarding this clonotype: Its antigen remains unidentified.

The PCR template was genomic DNA. The TCR beta CDR3 region was amplified using 30 forward and 13 reverse primers. TCRdb processed the multiplex PCR reads anew with MiXCR; each CDR3 protein has one entry. Of fewer than 300,000 distinct CDR3 sequences in the sample, 47% were seen once. This rearrangement joins TRBV10-3 to TRBJ2-5; TRBD1 or TRBD2 may be the D gene (8 bases each). Source material: peripheral blood mononuclear cells (PBMCs). The sequence was collected from a man aged 18 to 29 with type 2 diabetes. CDR3 residues: CAISQTGGATGDEETQYF. CDR3 in DNA: TGTGCCATCAGTCAGACGGGGGGGGCGACAGGGGATGAAGAGACCCAGTACTTC.